This TCR beta chain was identified during a study of human T cells and chemical hapten exposure. Study in general: The cohort included alopecia areata under or over 50% scalp, totalis and universalis. The study, taken as a whole, reports: Significantly greater numbers of large CDR3 similarity clusters came from expanded TCRs than from controls. Positive correlation was observed between PT1 expanded TCR counts and patch test score.

Time point noted: pre-sensitization, week 0. Treatment described: therapeutic diphenylcyclopropenone sensitization with weekly scalp DPC. Deletions cut 2 bases from V and 3 bases from J, with 9 bases between. The CDR3 spans 15 residues. Germline V gives CDR1 SGDLS, CDR2 YYNGEE. TCRdb reanalysed the RACE reads using MiXCR and keeps one entry per CDR3 protein. Among 250,000 or so distinct CDR3 sequences listed, around 9.3% were seen once. As to this clonotype: Its antigen remains unknown.

The receptor was isolated from a woman in her thirties or forties with alopecia areata. Some clones in this sample may be carry-over from other donors' samples. Sequenced material: whole blood, taken in connection with sensitization to the hapten diphenylcyclopropenone (DPC). The rearrangement uses TRBV9 and TRBJ1-6; D may be TRBD1 (5 bases). The CDR3 region has the DNA TGTGCCAGCAGCGTGGGGGAGAACTATAATTCACCCCTCCACTTT. It encodes CASSVGENYNSPLHF.